The clone carrying this TCR beta chain has a count of ten or more. The target antigen is unknown. The ends were cut back, 5 bases at V and 7 bases at J, with 18 bases in the middle. CDR3 length equals 15 residues. Germline CDR1 is SGHRS and CDR2 is YFSETQ. In TCRdb, the 5' RACE reads were re-called with MiXCR into one record per CDR3 protein. Of over 55,000 distinct CDR3 sequences in the sample, nearly 30% are singletons; the top ten hold 2% to 2.5%. Study-wide points: Tumor-infiltrating Treg TCR alpha and beta sequences overlapped most with tumor naive CD4+ T cells, then blood naive.

This clonotype was obtained from a female donor with breast cancer. Sequencing was performed on tumor-infiltrating naive CD4+ T cells sorted from the breast tumor. Subset indicated: naive CD4+ T cells, CD4+CD45RA+CD25-. This sequence joins TRBV5-1 and TRBJ1-4; maybe TRBD1 (6 bases). The DNA of the CDR3 is TGCGCCAGCAGTTTCGATCGAGGGGGGACTGAAAAACTGTTTTTT. This gives the protein CASSFDRGGTEKLFF.